This T cell receptor beta chain was identified during a study of shared clonotypes between healthy human individuals. Note on this clone: Its specificity is unknown.

Study outcomes and limitations: Generation of non-shared clonotypes was less probable than generation of clonotypes shared by all four donors.

The assay was immunoSEQ multiplex PCR, and TCRdb's table has in-frame clones only and misses some. Seen here are over 700,000 clones, roughly 72% observed once, and the top ten hold less than 2%. Germline assignment: CDR1 LNHDA and CDR2 SQIVND (reference sequence). The V segment lost 4 bases and the J segment 10 bases; nucleotides outside the gene matches: 11. CDR3 length: 14 residues. The source is a woman in her thirties in good health. The source material was memory CD4+ T cells sorted from blood. Sample subset: CD45RA-negative fraction. V is TRBV19 and J is TRBJ2-3, with 7 positions matching TRBD2. CDR3: CASSKPELASAQYF. In DNA form, the CDR3 reads TGTGCCAGTAGTAAGCCTGAACTAGCGTCGGCGCAGTATTTT.